Given below is one T cell receptor beta chain in context. Antigen specificity is unknown. Repertoires were generated with immunoSEQ multiplex PCR, while TCRdb's copy carries only in-frame clones and drops some. The sample has about 19,000 clones, 88% seen once; the top ten hold more than 3.5%. The data originate from a study of PD-L1 blockade in urothelial cancer. Overall study context: Patients, treated from about 2014 onward, received atezolizumab 1,200 mg intravenously every 3 weeks. Timepoints chosen for blood analysis were 3 weeks (second dose) and 6 weeks after treatment start. Study-level results: Durable-benefit patients expanded tumor-associated blood clones more at 3 weeks.

Locally advanced or metastatic urothelial carcinoma affected all patients. CDR3 size: 14 residues. V shed 1 base and J shed 2 bases, with 9 bases lying between them. In germline, CDR1 is LNHNV, CDR2 YYDKDF (reference sequence). This clonotype originated in a man in his fifties or sixties with urothelial cancer. The sample consisted of PBMCs, taken around atezolizumab (anti-PD-L1) treatment. V gene TRBV15 combines with J gene TRBJ2-7; D may be TRBD1 (5 bases). The CDR3 DNA sequence: TGTGCCACCAGCAGAGTAATGGGGCCCTACGAGCAGTACTTC. Translation: CATSRVMGPYEQYF. The full variable domain, completed using reference TRBV15 and TRBJ2-7, is DAMVIQNPRYQVTQFGKPVTLSCSQTLNHNVMYWYQQKSSQAPKLLFHYYDKDFNNEADTPDNFQSRRPNTSFCFLDIRSPGLGDTAMYLCATSRVMGPYEQYFGPGTRLTVT.